This entry lists 13 T cell receptor beta chains sequenced from one sample in a study of naive and memory T cell subsets (dated by TCRdb to about 2017). The library was made by UMI-ligation and nested PCR. Sequenced on an Illumina MiSeq. The beta constant-region primer consisted of an equimolar mixture of two oligonucleotides that together covered TRBC1 and TRBC2. TCRdb reprocessing: public reads trimmed at Q25 with fastp, clones called with MiXCR, in-frame beta chains kept. Every entry covers one CDR3 protein and lists the most common genes and DNA from its rows. The sample records 140,000 to 150,000 distinct CDR3 sequences, 15% to 20% of which are singletons. In total, the top ten clones hold around 0.14% of the sample. The material sequenced was naive CD4+ T cells from blood. The sample's cell subset or site label, in plain terms: naive T cells, CD45RA high CD27+. Receptors originate from a human donor in good health.

There are many counts of this clonotype. J is TRBJ2-5 and V is TRBV3-1; 8 nucleotides align to TRBD2. The CDR3 is made up of 14 amino acids. CDR1 and CDR2 (germline): LGHDT, YNNKEL (reference sequence). The V gene end was trimmed by 10 bases and the J gene end by 0 bases; junction bases not matched to a gene: 7. CDR3 amino acids: CATTFSGNQETQYF. The CDR3 nucleotides are TGTGCCACCACCTTTAGCGGGAACCAAGAGACCCAGTACTTC.

This clonotype was counted between two and nine times. The chain combines TRBV18 with TRBJ2-7, with 7 nucleotides matching TRBD2. The CDR3 is 14 residues long. The V gene's germline CDR1 is KGHSH and CDR2 LQKENI. The junction had 9 bases not matched to a gene; V was cut back by 3 bases and J by 7 bases. The CDR3 sequence: CASSPGTTSGEQYF. The CDR3 DNA reads TGTGCCAGCTCACCCGGGACTACCTCCGGGGAGCAGTACTTC.

The chain links TRBV28 to TRBJ1-3; D call uncertain. The V gene's germline CDR1 is MDHEN and CDR2 SYDVKM. The CDR3 totals 15 residues. Between the trimmed V and J ends, which lost 3 bases and 3 bases, there was a span of 12 bases. This chain's CDR3 is CASSLTPPIGNTIYF. The CDR3 DNA sequence: TGTGCCAGCAGTTTGACCCCCCCGATTGGAAACACCATATATTTT.

The chain carries TRBV12-3 or TRBV12-4 and TRBJ1-5; 10 nucleotides match TRBD1. The CDR3 runs to 17 residues. J was trimmed by 2 bases and V by 1 base; bases with no gene match: 5. The CDR3 DNA follows: TGTGCCAGCAGTTTAGGTCAGGGGACAGGGGGCAATCAGCCCCAGCATTTT. Translating it yields CASSLGQGTGGNQPQHF.

The chain links TRBV6-2 or TRBV6-3 to TRBJ1-5; D gene unclear. Trimming took off 8 bases at V and 0 bases at J, with 11 bases between the two ends. This CDR3 has 14 amino acids. The germline V gene has CDR1 MNHEY and CDR2 SVGEGT. The CDR3 protein is CASAVTYSNQPQHF. CDR3 DNA sequence: TGTGCCAGCGCGGTGACCTATAGCAATCAGCCCCAGCATTTT.

This clonotype has a count of ten or more. The chain recombines TRBV28 with TRBJ2-2; TRBD1 aligns across 12 bases. Germline V gene data show CDR1 as MDHEN and CDR2 as SYDVKM. The CDR3 runs to 17 residues. The trim removed 4 bases at V and 4 bases at J, leaving 7 bases unmatched. The CDR3 DNA sequence: TGTGCCAGCAGTTCACTGGGGGGACAGGGGGCCACCGGGGAGCTGTTTTTT. It is translated as CASSSLGGQGATGELFF. Variable domain in full (rest from reference TRBV28 and TRBJ2-2): DVKVTQSSRYLVKRTGEKVFLECVQDMDHENMFWYRQDPGLGLRLIYFSYDVKMKEKGDIPEGYSVSREKKERFSLILESASTNQTSMYLCASSSLGGQGATGELFFGEGSRLTVL.

The DNA for the CDR3 is TGTGCCAGCAGTGGGGACTTGAGCTCCTACAATGAGCAGTTCTTC. Translating gives CASSGDLSSYNEQFF. The chain has TRBV2 and TRBJ2-1, with a possible D match to TRBD2 (6 bases). Trimming stripped 4 bases from V and 0 bases from J, with 10 bases between. The CDR3 contains 15 residues. CDR1 SNHLY and CDR2 FYNNEI come from the germline V gene.

The rearrangement joins TRBV11-2 to TRBJ1-5; D gene uncertain. CDR1 SGHAT and CDR2 FQNNGV come from the germline V gene. The CDR3 is 14 amino acids. V dropped 6 bases and J dropped 11 bases, with 20 bases sitting between them. In nucleotides, the CDR3 is TGTGCCAGCAGTCCGGACGGCCTGGCCATGGCCCAGCATTTT. Protein product: CASSPDGLAMAQHF.

This clonotype was recorded many times. The genes are TRBV20-1 and TRBJ2-7; TRBD2 matches at 7 bases. Germline V gives CDR1 DFQATT, CDR2 SNEGSKA (reference sequence). V was clipped by 0 bases and J by 0 bases; unmatched bases: 8. The CDR3 has 16 amino acids. The CDR3 sequence: CSARDLPQRDSYEQYF. In nucleotides, the CDR3 is TGCAGTGCTAGAGATCTGCCCCAGCGGGACTCCTACGAGCAGTACTTC.

Comments on this clonotype: At one boundary the junction diverges from the germline segment, which might be a read error. This chain joins TRBV4-1 and TRBJ2-7; TRBD1 matches 8 bases. Germline V gene data show CDR1 as MGHRA and CDR2 as YSYEKL. The CDR3 loop spans 13 amino acids. CDR3 bases: TGCGCCAGCAGCCAAGATATAGGGACAGGTTACCACTTC. Protein: CASSQDIGTGYHF.

This chain joins TRBV21-1 and TRBJ1-1; the table's D call, TRBD1, has no DNA check behind it. TRBV21-1 has pseudogene status. The CDR3 covers 23 residues. CDR3 nucleotides: TGTGCCAGCAGCAAAGAGTATAGGGGGCAGGGTACTGGCCCGAGGGCCATGAACACTGAAGCTTTCTTT. Its translation is CASSKEYRGQGTGPRAMNTEAFF.

The rearrangement links TRBV3-1 to TRBJ2-5; D unclear. The germline V and J ends were trimmed by 3 bases and 5 bases, with 4 bases remaining between them. The CDR3 extends over 11 amino acids. Germline V lookup: CDR1 LGHDT, CDR2 YNNKEL (reference sequence). The CDR3 here is CASSHVETQYF. In DNA, the CDR3 is TGTGCCAGCAGCCATGTGGAGACCCAGTACTTC.

Note on this clonotype: The conserved final phenylalanine or tryptophan is absent from the CDR3, which likely points to a read error. The rearrangement uses TRBV6-5 and TRBJ2-7, with D unresolved. Germline V gene data show CDR1 as MNHEY and CDR2 as SVGAGI. Trimming shortened V by 4 bases and J by 2 bases, and 12 bases separated the two germline ends. CDR3 length equals 14 residues. The CDR3 DNA reads TGTGCCAGCAGTTCCGGTGCAGGCACCTACGAGCAGTACTTA. Translated, it gives CASSSGAGTYEQYL.